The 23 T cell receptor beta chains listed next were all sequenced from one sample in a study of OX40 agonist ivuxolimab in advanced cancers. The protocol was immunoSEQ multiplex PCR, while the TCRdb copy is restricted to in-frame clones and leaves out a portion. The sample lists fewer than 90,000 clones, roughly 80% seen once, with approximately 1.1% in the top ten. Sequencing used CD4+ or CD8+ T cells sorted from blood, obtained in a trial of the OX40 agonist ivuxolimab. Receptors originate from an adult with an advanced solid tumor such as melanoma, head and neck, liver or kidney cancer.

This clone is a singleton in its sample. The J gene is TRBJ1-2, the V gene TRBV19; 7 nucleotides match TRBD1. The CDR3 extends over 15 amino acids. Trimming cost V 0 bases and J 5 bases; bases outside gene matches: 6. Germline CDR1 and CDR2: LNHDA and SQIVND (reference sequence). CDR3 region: CASSIEGTGAYGYTF. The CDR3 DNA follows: TGTGCCAGTAGTATAGAGGGCACAGGGGCGTATGGCTACACCTTC. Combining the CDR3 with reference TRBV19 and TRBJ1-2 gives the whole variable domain DGGITQSPKYLFRKEGQNVTLSCEQNLNHDAMYWYRQDPGQGLRLIYYSQIVNDFQKGDIAEGYSVSREKKESFPLTVTSAQKNPTAFYLCASSIEGTGAYGYTFGSGTRLTVV.

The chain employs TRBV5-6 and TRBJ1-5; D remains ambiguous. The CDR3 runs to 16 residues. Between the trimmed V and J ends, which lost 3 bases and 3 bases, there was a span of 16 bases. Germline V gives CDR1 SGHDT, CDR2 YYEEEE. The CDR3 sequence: CASSSLNSGINQPQHF. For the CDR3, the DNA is TGTGCCAGCAGCTCCCTGAATTCGGGGATCAATCAGCCCCAGCATTTT.

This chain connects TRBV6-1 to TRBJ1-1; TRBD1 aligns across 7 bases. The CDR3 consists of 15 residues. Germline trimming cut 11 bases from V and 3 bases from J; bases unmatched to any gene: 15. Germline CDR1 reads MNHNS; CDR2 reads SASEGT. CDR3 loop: CACYMKRTGHTEAFF. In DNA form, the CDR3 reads TGTGCCTGCTACATGAAGCGGACAGGCCACACTGAAGCTTTCTTT.

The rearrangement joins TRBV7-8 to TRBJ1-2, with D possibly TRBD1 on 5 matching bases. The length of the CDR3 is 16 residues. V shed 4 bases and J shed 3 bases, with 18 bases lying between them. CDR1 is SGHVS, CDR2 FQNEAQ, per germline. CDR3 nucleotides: TGTGCCAGCAGCTATACCGGATCGGGGGGATACTATGGCTACACCTTC. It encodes CASSYTGSGGYYGYTF.

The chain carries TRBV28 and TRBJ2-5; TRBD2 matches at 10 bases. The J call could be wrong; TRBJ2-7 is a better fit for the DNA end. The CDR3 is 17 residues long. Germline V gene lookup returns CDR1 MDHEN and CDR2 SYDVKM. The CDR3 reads CASSFGAGGRIENEQYF. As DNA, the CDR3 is TGTGCCAGCAGTTTTGGAGCGGGGGGGCGAATTGAGAACGAGCAGTACTTC.

CDR3 protein: CASSQALVETQYF. The CDR3 DNA reads TGCGCCAGCAGCCAAGCCCTAGTCGAGACCCAGTACTTC. The chain combines TRBV4-1 with TRBJ2-5, with D hard to call. V was shortened by 1 base and J by 5 bases, with 8 bases between the two germline ends. This CDR3 is 13 amino acids long. Germline values: CDR1 MGHRA, CDR2 YSYEKL.

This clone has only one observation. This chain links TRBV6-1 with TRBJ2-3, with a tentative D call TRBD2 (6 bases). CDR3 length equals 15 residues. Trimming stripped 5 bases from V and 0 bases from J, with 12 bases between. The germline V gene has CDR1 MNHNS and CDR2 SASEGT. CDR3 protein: CASSRGIFSTDTQYF. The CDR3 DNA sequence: TGTGCCAGCAGTCGGGGGATCTTTAGCACAGATACGCAGTATTTT.

CDR3 bases: TGTGCCATCAGAGGGGACGGCGGTCCTATGGGTGGCTACACCTTC. Protein sequence: CAIRGDGGPMGGYTF. V is TRBV10-3 and J is TRBJ1-2; D is perhaps TRBD1 (5 bases). Germline CDR1 reads ENHRY; CDR2 reads SYGVKD. Between the trimmed V and J ends, which lost 6 bases and 7 bases, there was a span of 21 bases. The CDR3 has 15 amino acids.

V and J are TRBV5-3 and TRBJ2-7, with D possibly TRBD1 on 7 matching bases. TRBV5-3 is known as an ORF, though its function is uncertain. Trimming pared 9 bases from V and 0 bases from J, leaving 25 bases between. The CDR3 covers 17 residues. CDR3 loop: CAILSGGRTFRSYEQYF. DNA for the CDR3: TGTGCCATCCTCTCAGGGGGGCGGACTTTTCGCTCCTACGAGCAGTACTTC.

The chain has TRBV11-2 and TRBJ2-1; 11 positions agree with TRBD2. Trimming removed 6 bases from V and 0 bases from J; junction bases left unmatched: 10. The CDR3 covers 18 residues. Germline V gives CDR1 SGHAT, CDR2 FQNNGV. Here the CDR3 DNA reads TGTGCCAGCAGTTTCCGCGGGACTAGCGGCATCTCCTACAATGAGCAGTTCTTC. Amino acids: CASSFRGTSGISYNEQFF.

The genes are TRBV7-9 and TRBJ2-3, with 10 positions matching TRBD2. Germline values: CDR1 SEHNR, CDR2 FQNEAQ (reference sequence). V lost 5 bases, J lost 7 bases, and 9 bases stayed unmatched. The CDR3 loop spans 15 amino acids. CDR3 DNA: TGTGCCAGCAGCCCACCTAGCGGGGGAGTATATACGCAGTATTTT. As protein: CASSPPSGGVYTQYF.

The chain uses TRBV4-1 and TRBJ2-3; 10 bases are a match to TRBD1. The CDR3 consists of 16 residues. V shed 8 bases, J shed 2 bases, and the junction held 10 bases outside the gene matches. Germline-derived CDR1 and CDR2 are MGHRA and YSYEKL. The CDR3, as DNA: TGCGCCAGCGCTTCCTCCGGGACAGGGGACACAGATACGCAGTATTTT. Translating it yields CASASSGTGDTDTQYF.

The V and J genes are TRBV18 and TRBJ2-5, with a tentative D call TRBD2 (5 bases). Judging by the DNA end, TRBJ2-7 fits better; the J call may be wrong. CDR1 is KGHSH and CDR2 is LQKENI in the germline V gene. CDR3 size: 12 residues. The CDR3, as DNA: TGTGCCAGCTCACCATTCGGGGACGAGCAGTACTTC. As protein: CASSPFGDEQYF.

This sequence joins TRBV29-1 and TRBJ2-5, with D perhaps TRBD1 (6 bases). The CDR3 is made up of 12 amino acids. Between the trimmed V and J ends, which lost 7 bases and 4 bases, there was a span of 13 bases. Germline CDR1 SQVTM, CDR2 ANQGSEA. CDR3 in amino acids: CSAQRGGETQYF. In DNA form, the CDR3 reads TGCAGCGCCCAGAGAGGGGGAGAGACCCAGTACTTC. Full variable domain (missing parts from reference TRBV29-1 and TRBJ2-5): SAVISQKPSRDICQRGTSLTIQCQVDSQVTMMFWYRQQPGQSLTLIATANQGSEATYESGFVIDKFPISRPNLTFSTLTVSNMSPEDSSIYLCSAQRGGETQYFGPGTRLLVL.

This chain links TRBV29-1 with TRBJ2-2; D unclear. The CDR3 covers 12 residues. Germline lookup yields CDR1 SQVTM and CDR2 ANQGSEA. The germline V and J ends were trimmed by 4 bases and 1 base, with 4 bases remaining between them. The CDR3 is CSVVKNTGELFF. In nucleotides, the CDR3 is TGCAGCGTTGTGAAGAACACCGGGGAGCTGTTTTTT.

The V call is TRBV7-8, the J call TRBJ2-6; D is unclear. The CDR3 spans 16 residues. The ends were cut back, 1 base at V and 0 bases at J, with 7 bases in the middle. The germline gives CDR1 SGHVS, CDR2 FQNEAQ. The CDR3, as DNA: TGTGCCAGCAGCTTAGGAATAGGCTCTGGGGCCAACGTCCTGACTTTC. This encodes CASSLGIGSGANVLTF. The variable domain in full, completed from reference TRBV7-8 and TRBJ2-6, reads GAGVSQSPRYKVAKRGQDVALRCDPISGHVSLFWYQQALGQGPEFLTYFQNEAQLDKSGLPSDRFFAERPEGSVSTLKIQRTQQEDSAVYLCASSLGIGSGANVLTFGAGSRLTVL.

The CDR3 sequence: CASSLLTRGGTGELFF. Here the CDR3 DNA reads TGTGCCAGCAGCTTACTGACTCGGGGGGGCACCGGGGAGCTGTTTTTT. The chain combines TRBV7-6 with TRBJ2-2, with TRBD2 matching 8 bases. Trimming at V came to 2 bases and at J to 4 bases, leaving 6 bases not matched to a gene. CDR1 SGHVS and CDR2 FNYEAQ come from the germline V gene. This CDR3 is built from 16 residues. The full variable domain, completed using reference TRBV7-6 and TRBJ2-2, is GAGVSQSPRYKVTKRGQDVALRCDPISGHVSLYWYRQALGQGPEFLTYFNYEAQQDKSGLPNDRFSAERPEGSISTLTIQRTEQRDSAMYRCASSLLTRGGTGELFFGEGSRLTVL.

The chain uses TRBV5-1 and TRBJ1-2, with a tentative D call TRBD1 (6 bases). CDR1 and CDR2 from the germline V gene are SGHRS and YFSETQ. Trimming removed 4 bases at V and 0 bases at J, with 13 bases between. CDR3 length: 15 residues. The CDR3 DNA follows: TGCGCCAGCAGCCACAACAGGGTCACTAACTATGGCTACACCTTC. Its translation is CASSHNRVTNYGYTF.

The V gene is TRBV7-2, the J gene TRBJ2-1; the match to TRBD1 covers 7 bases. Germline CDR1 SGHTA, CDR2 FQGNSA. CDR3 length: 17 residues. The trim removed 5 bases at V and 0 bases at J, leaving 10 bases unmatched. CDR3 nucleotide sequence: TGTGCCAGCAGCGTTAGGGGGCCGGGGAGCTCCTACAATGAGCAGTTCTTC. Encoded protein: CASSVRGPGSSYNEQFF.

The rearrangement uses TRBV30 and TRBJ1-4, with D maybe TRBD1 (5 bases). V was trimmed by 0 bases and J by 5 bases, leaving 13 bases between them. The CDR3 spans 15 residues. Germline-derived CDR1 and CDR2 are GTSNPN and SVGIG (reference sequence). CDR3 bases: TGTGCCTGGAGTGTGGGGCGGTCTGGGAATGAAAAACTGTTTTTT. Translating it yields CAWSVGRSGNEKLFF.

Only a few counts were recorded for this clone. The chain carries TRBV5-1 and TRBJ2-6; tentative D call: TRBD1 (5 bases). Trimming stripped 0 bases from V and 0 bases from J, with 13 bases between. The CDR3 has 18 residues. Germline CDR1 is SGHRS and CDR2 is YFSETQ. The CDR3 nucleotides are TGCGCCAGCAGCTTGGAGGCAGGGCTCAACTCTGGGGCCAACGTCCTGACTTTC. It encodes CASSLEAGLNSGANVLTF.

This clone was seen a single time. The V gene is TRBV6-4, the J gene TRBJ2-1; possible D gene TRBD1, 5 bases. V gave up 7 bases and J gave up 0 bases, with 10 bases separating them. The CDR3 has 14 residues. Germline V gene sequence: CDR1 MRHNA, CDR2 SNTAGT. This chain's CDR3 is CASNPDISYNEQFF. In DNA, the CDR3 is TGTGCCAGCAACCCGGACATCTCCTACAATGAGCAGTTCTTC.

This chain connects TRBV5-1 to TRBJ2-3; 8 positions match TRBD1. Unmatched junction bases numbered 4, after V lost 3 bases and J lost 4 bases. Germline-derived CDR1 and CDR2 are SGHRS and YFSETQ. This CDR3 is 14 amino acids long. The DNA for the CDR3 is TGCGCCAGCAGCTACGGACAGGGCTCAGATACGCAGTATTTT. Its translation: CASSYGQGSDTQYF.